Given below is one T cell receptor beta chain in context. What it binds is not known. Germline V gene data show CDR1 as LGHNA and CDR2 as YSLEER. Germline trimming cut 3 bases from V and 4 bases from J; bases unmatched to any gene: 8. CDR3 size: 15 residues. This entry belongs to a study of siplizumab effects on memory and regulatory T cells. Study-wide results and limits: The naive T cell population seemed more diverse than memory cells and seemed a major contributor to the alloresponse.

Generated by immunoSEQ multiplex PCR, the TCRdb table keeps only in-frame clones and is missing some. Of fewer than 80,000 clones detected, 93% appear once; the ten largest clones hold around 5%. Sequencing was performed on CD8+ T cells sorted from blood. This receptor was identified in a human donor in good health. V gene TRBV4-3 combines with J gene TRBJ1-2, with 7 positions matching TRBD1. CDR3 amino acids: CASSQEPRDSYGYTF. CDR3 DNA: TGCGCCAGCAGCCAGGAACCTCGGGACAGCTATGGCTACACCTTC.